What follows describes a single T cell receptor beta chain. Its specificity is not known. The entry originates in a study of blood T cells in healthy people across ages. Broader study findings: Using unsorted PBMCs precluded a conclusive naive versus antigen-experienced comparison. No one knew whether donors had CMV, which possibly confounded expanded clonotype changes.

RNA extraction gave at least 5 micrograms of total RNA per sample. V lost 3 bases and J lost 5; bases outside the gene matches: 6. This CDR3 spans 15 amino acids. The authors ran a second PCR of about 6 to 11 cycles using a sample-barcoded 5' primer and a J-beta primer mix. TCRdb recomputed calls from the 5' RACE reads with MiXCR, one row per CDR3 protein. Of about 900,000 distinct CDR3 sequences listed, 55% to 65% are singletons. The genes are TRBV12-3 or TRBV12-4 and TRBJ2-2; 7 positions match TRBD1. This TCR was sampled from a man aged 30-40 years in good health. Material for sequencing was blood. The CDR3 loop is CASSFSGTVTGELFF. The CDR3 DNA follows: TGTGCCAGCAGTTTTTCTGGGACAGTGACCGGGGAGCTGTTTTTT.